Presented here are 13 T cell receptor beta chains from one specimen sequenced in a study of cytomegalovirus exposure and HLA in healthy donors. PCR was performed using 60 Vbeta and 13 Jbeta primers. Profiling relied on immunoSEQ multiplex PCR, and the TCRdb table lists in-frame clones only, not all of them. Among 110,000 to 150,000 clones listed, around 72% were seen once. Specimen: PBMCs. These receptors came from a man aged 40-50 years in good health and CMV-seronegative.

This sequence joins TRBV5-1 and TRBJ2-7; D is possibly TRBD2 (6 bases). This CDR3 comprises 13 residues. The V gene's germline CDR1 is SGHRS and CDR2 YFSETQ. V was shortened by 4 bases and J by 5 bases, with 13 bases between the two germline ends. CDR3: CASSGGPGDEQYF. The CDR3 DNA follows: TGCGCCAGCAGCGGAGGGCCAGGAGACGAGCAGTACTTC.

Details on this clone: The junction departs from the called germline gene at one end, perhaps through a read error. This chain connects TRBV30 to TRBJ1-2; 12 bases fit TRBD1. Germline V lookup: CDR1 GTSNPN, CDR2 SVGIG (reference sequence). This CDR3 has 15 residues. CDR3 in DNA: TGTGCCTGGAGTCGACCGGGACAGGGGGCTTCTGGCTACCCCTTC. It yields the protein CAWSRPGQGASGYPF.

The chain links TRBV7-9 to TRBJ1-1; D is possibly TRBD1 (5 bases). The CDR3 consists of 17 residues. The V end was cut by 5 bases, the J end by 0 bases, with 19 bases between. Germline values: CDR1 SEHNR, CDR2 FQNEAQ (reference sequence). CDR3 protein: CASSKKGQVPMNTEAFF. The CDR3 bases are TGTGCCAGCAGCAAAAAGGGGCAGGTTCCAATGAACACTGAAGCTTTCTTT.

Only a few counts were recorded for this clone. The chain has TRBV5-1 and TRBJ2-1; a weak D match, TRBD1 (6 bases). Germline V gives CDR1 SGHRS, CDR2 YFSETQ. Trimming took off 2 bases at V and 9 bases at J, with 12 bases between the two ends. This CDR3 is built from 13 residues. Here the CDR3 reads CASSLTGIAEQFF. The CDR3, as DNA: TGCGCCAGCAGCTTAACAGGGATTGCTGAGCAGTTCTTC.

The V and J genes are TRBV2 and TRBJ2-5, with 7 bases fitting TRBD2. CDR1 and CDR2 from the germline V gene are SNHLY and FYNNEI. The junction had 5 bases not matched to a gene; V was cut back by 9 bases and J by 4 bases. The length of the CDR3 is 12 residues. DNA for the CDR3: TGTGCCAGTGGACTAGTCGGAGAGACCCAGTACTTC. Its translation is CASGLVGETQYF.

The chain links TRBV19 to TRBJ2-7; TRBD1 is a possible D gene (6 bases). Germline values: CDR1 LNHDA, CDR2 SQIVND (reference sequence). Trimming took 7 bases from V and 6 from J, leaving 13 bases between them. This CDR3 contains 12 residues. CDR3 protein: CASTKGHGEQYF. The CDR3 DNA sequence: TGTGCCAGTACCAAGGGACACGGCGAGCAGTACTTC.

This chain links TRBV5-6 with TRBJ1-1, with a possible D match to TRBD1 (5 bases). V was pared by 3 bases and J by 0 bases, with 12 bases between. Germline values: CDR1 SGHDT, CDR2 YYEEEE. The CDR3 runs 15 residues. CDR3 in amino acids: CASSSLGGLNTEAFF. The DNA of the CDR3 is TGTGCCAGCAGCTCTTTGGGGGGTTTGAACACTGAAGCTTTCTTT.

J is TRBJ1-5 and V is TRBV28; D not certain. The CDR3 is made up of 14 amino acids. Trimming left V 3 bases short and J 7 bases short, with 13 bases between. Germline V gene data show CDR1 as MDHEN and CDR2 as SYDVKM. The CDR3: CASSFSQQRQPQHF. CDR3 bases: TGTGCCAGCAGTTTTAGTCAGCAGAGGCAGCCCCAGCATTTT.

The V call is TRBV7-2, the J call TRBJ2-7, with TRBD1 as a possible D gene (6 bases). Germline-derived CDR1 and CDR2 are SGHTA and FQGNSA. Trimming removed 4 bases from V and 3 bases from J, with 13 bases in between. This CDR3 region has 14 residues. For the CDR3, the DNA is TGTGCCAGCAGCTCCCGAGGGGGAAGCTACGAGCAGTACTTC. Translation gives CASSSRGGSYEQYF.

The chain couples TRBV23-1 to TRBJ1-4; no definite D call. TRBV23-1 is flagged as an ORF with uncertain function. The CDR3 is made up of 13 amino acids. V dropped 0 bases and J dropped 10 bases, with 9 bases sitting between them. CDR3 coding DNA: TGCGCCAGCAGTCAATCGCCCTCAGGAAAACTGTTTTTT. It codes for CASSQSPSGKLFF.

The chain is built from TRBV6-5 and TRBJ1-2; 8 nucleotides line up with TRBD1. The CDR3 sequence is 15 residues long. V lost 7 bases to trimming and J lost 5 bases; unmatched junction nucleotides: 12. CDR1 MNHEY and CDR2 SVGAGI come from the germline V gene. The CDR3 sequence: CASNTIRTGSYGYTF. CDR3 DNA: TGTGCCAGCAATACGATCCGGACAGGGTCGTATGGCTACACCTTC.

The rearrangement links TRBV10-1 to TRBJ2-7; the D gene is possibly TRBD2 (6 bases). This CDR3 spans 15 amino acids. V dropped 0 bases and J dropped 6 bases, with 15 bases sitting between them. Germline V CDR1 and CDR2: WNHNN, SYGVQD (reference sequence). For the CDR3, the DNA is TGCGCCAGCAGTGAGTCGAGTGGCGGGGTAGGCGAGCAGTACTTC. Translated: CASSESSGGVGEQYF.

The chain combines TRBV2 with TRBJ1-2; 12 bases are a match to TRBD1. Germline V gives CDR1 SNHLY, CDR2 FYNNEI. The CDR3 is 13 amino acids. After removal of 6 bases from V and 7 bases from J, the junction contained 3 bases not matched to a gene. The CDR3 DNA follows: TGTGCCAGCAGGGGGACAGGGGGCCTTGGCTACACCTTC. Encoded protein: CASRGTGGLGYTF.